Each of the 22 T cell receptor beta chains below was sequenced from the same sample in a study of shared T cell receptors in the human thymus. Clones were sequenced by immunoSEQ multiplex PCR, and TCRdb holds only the in-frame ones, with some missing. The data hold 600,000 to 900,000 clones, with approximately 83% observed a single time. The same sample was also studied in work on human thymus T cells.

Sequencing was done on a sample of thymocytes. These receptors were collected from a girl younger than two with a congenital heart defect.

The count of this clone is one. The CDR3 DNA follows: TGTGCCAGCAGTACCGACAGGGGGATTGTGACTGAAGCTTTCTTT. This codes for CASSTDRGIVTEAFF. The chain is built from TRBV6-1 and TRBJ1-1; TRBD1 matches at 9 bases. CDR1 and CDR2 (germline): MNHNS, SASEGT. The junction had 9 bases not matched to a gene; V was cut back by 5 bases and J by 5 bases. There are 15 residues in the CDR3.

The chain uses TRBV9 and TRBJ2-3, with 8 bases that match TRBD1. The CDR3 extends over 12 amino acids. CDR1 is SGDLS, CDR2 YYNGEE, per germline. Trimming at V came to 5 bases and at J to 4 bases, leaving 0 bases not matched to a gene. The CDR3 DNA is TGTGCCAGCAGGGACAGGGCAGATACGCAGTATTTT. Residues: CASRDRADTQYF.

The gene calls are TRBV25-1 and TRBJ1-4; D unresolved. Looked up from germline, CDR1 is MGHDK and CDR2 is SYGVNS. CDR3 length equals 11 residues. Trimming left V 1 base short and J 10 bases short, with 4 bases between. The DNA of the CDR3 is TGTGCCAGCAGTGAATCGGGAAAACTGTTTTTT. It codes for CASSESGKLFF.

For the CDR3, the DNA is TGTGCCAGTAGTACAACGGTTAGTCGGTCTAGCACAGATACGCAGTATTTT. Its protein product is CASSTTVSRSSTDTQYF. The V gene is TRBV19, the J gene TRBJ2-3; D is unresolved. The CDR3 is 17 residues long. The V gene's germline CDR1 is LNHDA and CDR2 SQIVND (reference sequence). Deletions cut 4 bases from V and 0 bases from J, with 17 bases between.

The V and J genes are TRBV19 and TRBJ1-2, with TRBD1 identical over 11 bases. This CDR3 has 15 residues. CDR1 is LNHDA, CDR2 SQIVND, per germline (reference sequence). V gave up 6 bases and J gave up 2 bases; unmatched junction bases: 5. The DNA of the CDR3 is TGTGCCAGTAGCAGGGGACAGGGGGTGAACTATGGCTACACCTTC. Protein: CASSRGQGVNYGYTF.

This clone has just a few counts. The chain combines TRBV18 with TRBJ2-1; weak D call: TRBD2 (6 bases). The CDR3 has 17 residues. V lost 0 bases to trimming and J lost 1 base, with 13 bases between them. The V gene's germline CDR1 is KGHSH and CDR2 LQKENI. CDR3 DNA: TGTGCCAGCTCACCACCGGAACGGGGGTCGTCCTACAATGAGCAGTTCTTC. Protein sequence: CASSPPERGSSYNEQFF.

A single count supports this clone. The V and J genes are TRBV10-3 and TRBJ2-1; no definite D call. V lost 2 bases and J lost 0, with 8 bases in between. This CDR3 has 15 residues. The germline V gene has CDR1 ENHRY and CDR2 SYGVKD. In DNA, the CDR3 is TGTGCCATCAGTGAGACTGATTACTCCTACAATGAGCAGTTCTTC. Translating it yields CAISETDYSYNEQFF.

The genes are TRBV10-3 and TRBJ1-2; D unclear. The CDR3 runs 12 residues. Germline CDR1 and CDR2: ENHRY and SYGVKD. Trimming pared 8 bases from V and 1 base from J, leaving 8 bases between. In DNA form, the CDR3 reads TGTGCCATCGATGGCCGTAACTATGGCTACACCTTC. Encoded protein: CAIDGRNYGYTF.

The genes are TRBV6-5 and TRBJ1-1; the D gene is possibly TRBD1 (5 bases). Germline V CDR1 and CDR2: MNHEY, SVGAGI. The CDR3 runs 14 residues. The ends were cut back, 2 bases at V and 8 bases at J, with 15 bases in the middle. CDR3 amino acids: CASSYLIRGAEAFF. CDR3 in DNA: TGTGCCAGCAGTTACCTCATAAGGGGTGCGGAAGCTTTCTTT.

This sequence joins TRBV9 and TRBJ2-1; TRBD2 agrees at 13 bases. Per the germline V gene, CDR1 is SGDLS and CDR2 is YYNGEE. The CDR3 contains 15 residues. V shed 3 bases and J 4 bases; nucleotides not matched to a gene: 1. In DNA form, the CDR3 reads TGTGCCAGCAGCGCGACTAGCGGGGGGTACAATGAGCAGTTCTTC. Translated: CASSATSGGYNEQFF.

This chain links TRBV28 with TRBJ2-5, with D maybe TRBD1 (6 bases). Germline-derived CDR1 and CDR2 are MDHEN and SYDVKM. V dropped 5 bases and J dropped 3 bases, with 16 bases sitting between them. The CDR3 runs 15 residues. The CDR3 reads CASSGGAGIKETQYF. CDR3 DNA sequence: TGTGCCAGCAGTGGGGGCGCAGGCATTAAAGAGACCCAGTACTTC. The complete variable domain, with remaining parts taken from reference TRBV28 and TRBJ2-5, reads DVKVTQSSRYLVKRTGEKVFLECVQDMDHENMFWYRQDPGLGLRLIYFSYDVKMKEKGDIPEGYSVSREKKERFSLILESASTNQTSMYLCASSGGAGIKETQYFGPGTRLLVL.

V and J are TRBV27 and TRBJ1-5; TRBD1 might be the D (6 bases). Germline V lookup: CDR1 MNHEY, CDR2 SMNVEV (reference sequence). CDR3 length: 17 amino acids. V dropped 4 bases and J dropped 0 bases, with 16 bases sitting between them. The CDR3 DNA sequence: TGTGCCAGCAGTTCCTCCGTCGACAGGAATAGCAATCAGCCCCAGCATTTT. Translated, it gives CASSSSVDRNSNQPQHF.

CDR3 in DNA: TGTGCCAGCAGACAGTGGGCGCCTTATGGCTACACCTTC. Translating it yields CASRQWAPYGYTF. The chain has TRBV13 and TRBJ1-2; D gene unclear. Trimming took 6 bases from V and 5 from J, leaving 13 bases between them. Germline V gene lookup returns CDR1 PRHDT and CDR2 FYEKMQ (reference sequence). The CDR3 covers 13 residues. Supplemented by reference TRBV13 and TRBJ1-2, the full variable domain reads AAGVIQSPRHLIKEKRETATLKCYPIPRHDTVYWYQQGPGQDPQFLISFYEKMQSDKGSIPDRFSAQQFSDYHSELNMSSLELGDSALYFCASRQWAPYGYTFGSGTRLTVV.

The chain carries TRBV27 and TRBJ1-1, with a weak D call TRBD1 (5 bases). Trimming shortened V by 5 bases and J by 2 bases, and 15 bases separated the two germline ends. The germline CDR1 and CDR2 sequences are MNHEY and SMNVEV (reference sequence). This CDR3 contains 15 residues. CDR3 DNA sequence: TGTGCCAGCAGTCTTCACTCAGGGTTAAACACTGAAGCTTTCTTT. The encoded protein is CASSLHSGLNTEAFF.

The rearrangement uses TRBV9 and TRBJ2-7; a weak D match, TRBD2 (5 bases). This CDR3 has 17 residues. The V gene's germline CDR1 is SGDLS and CDR2 YYNGEE. Trimming took 2 bases from V and 3 from J, leaving 21 bases between them. In DNA, the CDR3 is TGTGCCAGCAGCGTCGACTACCGGGTCCCGTGTTGCTACGAGCAGTACTTC. Its translation is CASSVDYRVPCCYEQYF.

This chain connects TRBV29-1 to TRBJ1-2; 8 bases agree with TRBD1. The CDR3 has 18 residues. J lost 2 bases, V lost 4 bases, and 18 bases had no gene match. Germline values: CDR1 SQVTM, CDR2 ANQGSEA. CDR3 region: CSVARIRTGWIDNYGYTF. The CDR3, as DNA: TGCAGCGTTGCTCGCATCCGGACAGGGTGGATCGACAACTATGGCTACACCTTC. Full variable domain (outside the CDR3, taken from reference TRBV29-1 and TRBJ1-2): SAVISQKPSRDICQRGTSLTIQCQVDSQVTMMFWYRQQPGQSLTLIATANQGSEATYESGFVIDKFPISRPNLTFSTLTVSNMSPEDSSIYLCSVARIRTGWIDNYGYTFGSGTRLTVV.

V gene TRBV28 combines with J gene TRBJ2-7, with D perhaps matching TRBD1 (5 bases). The V gene lost 4 bases and the J gene lost 0 bases, with 10 bases spanning the gap. This CDR3 comprises 14 residues. Germline V gene data show CDR1 as MDHEN and CDR2 as SYDVKM. CDR3 sequence: CASSYDSSSYEQYF. The CDR3 DNA sequence: TGTGCCAGCAGTTATGACAGCAGCTCCTACGAGCAGTACTTC.

This clone was detected only a few times. The rearrangement links TRBV27 to TRBJ2-3; TRBD2 matches at 8 bases. Trimming at V came to 4 bases and at J to 2 bases, leaving 5 bases not matched to a gene. This CDR3 spans 15 amino acids. Germline CDR1 is MNHEY and CDR2 is SMNVEV (reference sequence). CDR3 coding DNA: TGTGCCAGCAGTTGGGGCGGGGGGCCCACAGATACGCAGTATTTT. Its translation is CASSWGGGPTDTQYF.

The rearrangement uses TRBV19 and TRBJ2-5; 11 nucleotides line up with TRBD2. This CDR3 region has 18 residues. Germline loops: CDR1 LNHDA, CDR2 SQIVND (reference sequence). V shed 1 base, J shed 3 bases, and the junction held 10 bases outside the gene matches. DNA of the CDR3: TGTGCCAGTAGTATAGGCAGCGGGACTAGCGGCCACGAAGAGACCCAGTACTTC. It is translated as CASSIGSGTSGHEETQYF.

The V and J genes are TRBV6-1 and TRBJ2-1; D is undetermined. The CDR3 is made up of 16 amino acids. Trimming left V 2 bases short and J 0 bases short, with 11 bases between. Germline-derived CDR1 and CDR2 are MNHNS and SASEGT. CDR3 sequence reads: CASSESDFYSYNEQFF. The CDR3, as DNA: TGTGCCAGCAGTGAATCAGATTTTTACTCCTACAATGAGCAGTTCTTC.

The chain recombines TRBV9 with TRBJ2-5; tentative D call: TRBD2 (5 bases). The germline V and J ends were trimmed by 4 bases and 4 bases, with 11 bases remaining between them. The length of the CDR3 is 13 residues. Per the germline V gene, CDR1 is SGDLS and CDR2 is YYNGEE. CDR3 region: CASSPREGETQYF. The CDR3 bases are TGTGCCAGCAGCCCCCGGGAAGGAGAGACCCAGTACTTC.

This chain joins TRBV18 and TRBJ2-7; D may be TRBD2 (6 bases). Deletions cut 1 base from V and 4 bases from J, with 11 bases between. CDR3 length: 14 residues. Germline CDR1 KGHSH, CDR2 LQKENI. The CDR3, as DNA: TGTGCCAGCTCACCACGAAGGAGCGGGTACGAGCAGTACTTC. Translated: CASSPRRSGYEQYF.